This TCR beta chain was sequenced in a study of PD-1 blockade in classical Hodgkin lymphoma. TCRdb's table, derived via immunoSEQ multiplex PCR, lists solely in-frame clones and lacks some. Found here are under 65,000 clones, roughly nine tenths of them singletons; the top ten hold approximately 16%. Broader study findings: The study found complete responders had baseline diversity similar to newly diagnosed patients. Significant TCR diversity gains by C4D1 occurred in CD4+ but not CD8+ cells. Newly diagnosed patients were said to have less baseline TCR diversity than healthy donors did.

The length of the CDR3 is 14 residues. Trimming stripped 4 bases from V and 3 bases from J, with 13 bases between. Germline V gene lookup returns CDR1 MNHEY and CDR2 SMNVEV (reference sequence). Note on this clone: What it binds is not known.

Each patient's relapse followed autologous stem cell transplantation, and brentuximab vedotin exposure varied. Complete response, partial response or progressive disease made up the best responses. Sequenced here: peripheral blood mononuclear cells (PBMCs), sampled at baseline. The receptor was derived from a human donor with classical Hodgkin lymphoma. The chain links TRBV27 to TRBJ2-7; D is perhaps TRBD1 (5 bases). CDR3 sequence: CASSSLAQGYEQYF. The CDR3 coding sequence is TGTGCCAGCAGTTCTCTGGCCCAGGGCTACGAGCAGTACTTC.